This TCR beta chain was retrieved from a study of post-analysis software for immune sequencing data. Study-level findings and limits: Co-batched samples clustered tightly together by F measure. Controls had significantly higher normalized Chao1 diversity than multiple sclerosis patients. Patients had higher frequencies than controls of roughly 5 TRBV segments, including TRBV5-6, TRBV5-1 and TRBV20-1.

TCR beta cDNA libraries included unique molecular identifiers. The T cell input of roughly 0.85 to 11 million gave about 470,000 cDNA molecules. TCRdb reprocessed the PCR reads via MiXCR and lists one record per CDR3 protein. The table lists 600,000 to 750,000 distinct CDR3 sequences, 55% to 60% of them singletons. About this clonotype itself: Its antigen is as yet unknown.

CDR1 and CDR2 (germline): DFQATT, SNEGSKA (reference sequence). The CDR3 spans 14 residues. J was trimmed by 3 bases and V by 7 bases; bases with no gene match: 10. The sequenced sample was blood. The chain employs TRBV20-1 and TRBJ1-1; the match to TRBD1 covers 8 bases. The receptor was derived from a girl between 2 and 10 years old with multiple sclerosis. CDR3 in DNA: TGCAGTGTCCATGCAGGGGGCAGGCACACTGAAGCTTTCTTT. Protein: CSVHAGGRHTEAFF.